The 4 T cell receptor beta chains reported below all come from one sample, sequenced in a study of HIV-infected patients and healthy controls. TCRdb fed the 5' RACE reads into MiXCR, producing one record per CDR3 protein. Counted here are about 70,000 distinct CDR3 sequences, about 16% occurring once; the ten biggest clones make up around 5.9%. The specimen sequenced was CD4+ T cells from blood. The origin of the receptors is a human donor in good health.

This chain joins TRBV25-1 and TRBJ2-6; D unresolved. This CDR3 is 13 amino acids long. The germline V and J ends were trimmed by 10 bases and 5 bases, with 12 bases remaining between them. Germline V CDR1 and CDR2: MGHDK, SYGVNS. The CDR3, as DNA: TGTGCCACCCGAAGCGACAGGGCCAACGTCCTGACTTTC. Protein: CATRSDRANVLTF. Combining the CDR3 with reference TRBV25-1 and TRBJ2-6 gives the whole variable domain EADIYQTPRYLVIGTGKKITLECSQTMGHDKMYWYQQDPGMELHLIHYSYGVNSTEKGDLSSESTVSRIRTEHFPLTLESARPSHTSQYLCATRSDRANVLTFGAGSRLTVL.

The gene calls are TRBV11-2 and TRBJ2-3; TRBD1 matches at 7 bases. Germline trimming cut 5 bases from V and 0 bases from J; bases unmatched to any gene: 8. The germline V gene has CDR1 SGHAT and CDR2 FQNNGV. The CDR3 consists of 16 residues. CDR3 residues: CASSRRTGLSTDTQYF. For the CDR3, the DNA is TGTGCCAGCAGCCGGAGGACAGGTCTGAGCACAGATACGCAGTATTTT.

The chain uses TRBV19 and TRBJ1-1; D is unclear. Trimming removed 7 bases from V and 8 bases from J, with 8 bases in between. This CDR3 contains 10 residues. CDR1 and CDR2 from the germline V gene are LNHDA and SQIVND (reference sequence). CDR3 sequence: CASKDGEAFF. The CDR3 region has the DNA TGTGCCAGTAAGGACGGCGAAGCTTTCTTT.

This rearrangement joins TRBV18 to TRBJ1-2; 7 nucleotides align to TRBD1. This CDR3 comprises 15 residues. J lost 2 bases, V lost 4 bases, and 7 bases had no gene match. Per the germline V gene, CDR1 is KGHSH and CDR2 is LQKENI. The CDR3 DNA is TGTGCCAGCTCACAAACAGGGGAGTCGAACTATGGCTACACCTTC. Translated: CASSQTGESNYGYTF.